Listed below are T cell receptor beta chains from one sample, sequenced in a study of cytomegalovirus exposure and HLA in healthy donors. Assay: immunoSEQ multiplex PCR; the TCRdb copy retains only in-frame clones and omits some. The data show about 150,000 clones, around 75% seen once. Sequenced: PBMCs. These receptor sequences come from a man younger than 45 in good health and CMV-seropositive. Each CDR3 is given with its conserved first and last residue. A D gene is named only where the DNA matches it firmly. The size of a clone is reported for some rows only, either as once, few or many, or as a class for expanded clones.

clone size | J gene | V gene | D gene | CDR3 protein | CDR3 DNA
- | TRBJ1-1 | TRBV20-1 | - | CSASPGMTFF | TGCAGTGCCTCTCCGGGGATGACTTTCTTT
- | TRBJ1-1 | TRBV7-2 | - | CASSQPREAFF | TGTGCCAGCAGCCAACCCAGAGAAGCTTTCTTT
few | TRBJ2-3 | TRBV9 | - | CASSVPLASPDTQYF | TGTGCCAGCAGCGTACCCCTAGCGTCCCCAGATACGCAGTATTTT
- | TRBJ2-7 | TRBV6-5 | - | CASSYDSSYEQYF | TGTGCCAGCAGTTACGACAGCTCCTACGAGCAGTACTTC
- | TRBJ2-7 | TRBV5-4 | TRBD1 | CASSLSGTVSYEQYF | TGTGCCAGCAGCTTGTCCGGGACAGTCTCCTACGAGCAGTACTTC
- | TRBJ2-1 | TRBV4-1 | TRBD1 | CASSHKGGEQFF | TGCGCCAGCAGCCATAAAGGGGGCGAGCAGTTCTTC
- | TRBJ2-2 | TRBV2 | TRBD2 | CASSDTSGNTGELFF | TGTGCCAGCAGTGACACTAGCGGAAACACCGGGGAGCTGTTTTTT
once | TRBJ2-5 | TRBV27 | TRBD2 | CASSLTSGRGAETQYF | TGTGCCAGCAGTTTAACTAGCGGGAGGGGCGCAGAGACCCAGTACTTC
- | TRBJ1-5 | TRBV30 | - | CAWSARGNQPQHF | TGTGCCTGGAGTGCCAGGGGCAATCAGCCCCAGCATTTT
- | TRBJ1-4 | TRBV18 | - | CASSPPGRGGVEEKLFF | TGTGCCAGCTCACCCCCAGGTAGGGGGGGCGTCGAGGAAAAACTGTTTTTT
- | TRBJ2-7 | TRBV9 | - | CASSVASPSYEQYF | TGTGCCAGCAGCGTAGCTAGCCCCTCCTACGAGCAGTACTTC
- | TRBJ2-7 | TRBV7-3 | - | CASSLTHAGSTKGYEQYF | TGTGCCAGCAGCTTAACCCATGCAGGGTCAACGAAGGGCTACGAGCAGTACTTC
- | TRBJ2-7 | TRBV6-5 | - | CASSYSGTGSYEQYF | TGTGCCAGCAGTTACTCAGGGACTGGCTCCTACGAGCAGTACTTC
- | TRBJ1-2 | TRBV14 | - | CASSPAWTVYGYTF | TGTGCCAGCAGCCCCGCCTGGACAGTCTATGGCTACACCTTC
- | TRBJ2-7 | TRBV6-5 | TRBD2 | CASTRGGRSSYEQYF | TGTGCCAGCACGCGGGGGGGCCGAAGCTCCTACGAGCAGTACTTC
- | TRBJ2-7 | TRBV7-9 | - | CASSLSLNEQYF | TGTGCCAGCAGCTTATCCCTAAACGAGCAGTACTTC
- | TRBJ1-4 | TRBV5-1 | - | CASSLSPIQMTNEKLFF | TGCGCCAGCAGCTTGTCCCCGATTCAGATGACTAATGAAAAACTGTTTTTT
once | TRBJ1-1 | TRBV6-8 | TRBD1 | CASSYSSMQGASDTEAFF | TGTGCCAGCAGTTACTCGTCGATGCAGGGGGCATCGGACACTGAAGCTTTCTTT
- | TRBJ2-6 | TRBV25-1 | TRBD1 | CASSELGTGGDGANGLTF | TGTGCCAGCAGTGAACTAGGGACAGGGGGCGACGGGGCCAACGGCCTGACTTTC
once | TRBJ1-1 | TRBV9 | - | CASSVYPGPNTEAFF | TGTGCCAGCAGCGTATACCCAGGGCCGAACACTGAGGCTTTCTTT
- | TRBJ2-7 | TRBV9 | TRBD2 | CASSPRTSGGATHEQYF | TGTGCCAGCAGCCCACGGACTAGCGGGGGGGCCACCCACGAGCAGTACTTC
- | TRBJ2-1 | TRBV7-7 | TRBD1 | CASSTWQGAHLGEQFF | TGTGCTAGCAGCACGTGGCAGGGGGCGCATCTTGGAGAGCAGTTCTTC
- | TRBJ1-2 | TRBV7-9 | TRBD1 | CASSLAGGTGAPGYTF | TGTGCCAGCAGCTTAGCGGGAGGGACAGGGGCCCCTGGCTACACCTTC
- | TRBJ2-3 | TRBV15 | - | CATSTQGFTDTQYF | TGTGCCACCAGCACACAGGGATTCACAGATACGCAGTATTTT
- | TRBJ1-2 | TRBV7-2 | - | CASSSYPLNYGYTF | TGTGCCAGCAGCTCCTACCCCCTTAACTATGGCTACACCTTC
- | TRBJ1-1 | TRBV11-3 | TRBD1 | CASSGGTGSTDTVF | TGTGCCAGCAGCGGAGGGACAGGGAGTACCGATACAGTCTTT
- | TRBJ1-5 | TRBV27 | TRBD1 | CASSSQGVRQPQHF | TGTGCCAGCAGTTCTCAGGGGGTCAGGCAGCCCCAGCATTTT
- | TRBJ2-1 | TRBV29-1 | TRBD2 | CSDRGGDSYNEQFF | TGCAGCGACCGCGGGGGGGACTCCTACAATGAGCAGTTCTTC
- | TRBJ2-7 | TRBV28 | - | CASSYVARTPTYEQYF | TGTGCCAGCAGTTACGTCGCGCGGACACCGACCTACGAGCAGTACTTC
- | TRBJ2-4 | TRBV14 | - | CASSQDDPTGTKNIQYF | TGTGCCAGCAGCCAAGATGACCCCACAGGCACCAAAAACATTCAGTACTTC
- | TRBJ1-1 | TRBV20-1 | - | CSSRVLRAFF | TGCAGTAGCAGGGTGTTAAGAGCTTTCTTT
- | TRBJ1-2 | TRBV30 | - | CARGSGGGYGYTF | TGTGCCCGCGGATCGGGGGGAGGTTATGGCTACACCTTC
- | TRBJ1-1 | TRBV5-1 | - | CASSLDQGWTEAFF | TGCGCCAGCAGCTTGGACCAGGGGTGGACTGAAGCTTTCTTT
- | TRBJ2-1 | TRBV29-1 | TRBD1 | CSVKGTAYNEQFF | TGCAGCGTTAAAGGGACAGCCTACAATGAGCAGTTCTTC
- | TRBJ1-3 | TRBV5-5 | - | CASSIATGTSGNTIYF | TGTGCCAGCAGCATCGCGACAGGCACCTCTGGAAACACCATATATTTT
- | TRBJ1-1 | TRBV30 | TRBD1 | CAWDRVMNTEAFF | TGTGCCTGGGACAGGGTCATGAACACTGAAGCTTTCTTT
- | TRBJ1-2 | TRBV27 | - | CASSYRTGDSLYGYTF | TGTGCCAGCAGCTACCGAACAGGAGACAGTCTCTATGGCTACACCTTC
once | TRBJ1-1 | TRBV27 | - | CASSLWQGSSEAFF | TGTGCCAGCAGTTTATGGCAGGGGTCCTCTGAAGCTTTCTTT
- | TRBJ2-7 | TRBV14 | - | CASSQELGVEQYF | TGTGCCAGCAGCCAAGAGCTAGGGGTCGAGCAGTACTTC
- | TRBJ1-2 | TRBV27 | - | CASSFTQNYGYTF | TGTGCCAGCAGTTTTACACAGAACTATGGCTACACCTTC
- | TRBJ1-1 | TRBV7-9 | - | CASSIQGNTEAFF | TGTGCCAGCAGCATTCAGGGGAACACTGAAGCTTTCTTT
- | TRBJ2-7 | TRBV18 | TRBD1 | CASSPPGTDNYEQYF | TGTGCCAGCTCACCCCCCGGGACAGACAACTACGAGCAGTACTTC
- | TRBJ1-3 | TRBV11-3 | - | CASSMGGLELGNTIYF | TGTGCCAGCAGCATGGGGGGTCTGGAACTTGGAAACACCATATATTTT
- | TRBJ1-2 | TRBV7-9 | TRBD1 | CASIGTAITDGYTF | TGTGCCAGCATAGGGACAGCCATCACCGATGGCTACACCTTC
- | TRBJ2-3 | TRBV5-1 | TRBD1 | CASKAGIQGFGDTQYF | TGCGCCAGCAAGGCCGGGATACAGGGGTTCGGGGATACGCAGTATTTT
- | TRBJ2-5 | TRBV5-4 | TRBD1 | CASKWTGGSQETQYF | TGTGCCAGCAAATGGACAGGGGGAAGTCAAGAGACCCAGTACTTC
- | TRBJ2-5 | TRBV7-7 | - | CASSLTGSGQETQYF | TGTGCTAGCAGCTTAACGGGATCAGGACAAGAGACCCAGTACTTC
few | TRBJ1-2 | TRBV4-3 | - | CASSQVSGFGYGYTF | TGCGCCAGCAGCCAAGTATCGGGATTCGGCTATGGCTACACCTTC
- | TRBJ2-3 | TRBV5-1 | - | CASSFLWTRTDTQYF | TGCGCCAGCAGCTTTTTGTGGACTCGCACAGATACGCAGTATTTT
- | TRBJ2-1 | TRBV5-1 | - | CASSLEGGGTAGEQFF | TGCGCCAGCAGCTTGGAGGGGGGGGGCACGGCGGGTGAGCAGTTCTTC
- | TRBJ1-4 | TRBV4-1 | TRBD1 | CASSQEGQGNEKLFF | TGCGCCAGCAGCCAAGAGGGACAGGGGAATGAAAAACTGTTTTTT
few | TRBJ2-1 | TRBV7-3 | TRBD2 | CASSLSPSGEQFF | TGTGCCAGCAGCTTATCCCCTAGCGGGGAGCAGTTCTTC
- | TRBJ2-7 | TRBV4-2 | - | CASSQEMARTYEQYF | TGTGCCAGCAGCCAAGAGATGGCACGAACCTACGAGCAGTACTTC